The 31 T cell receptor beta chains reported below all come from one sample, sequenced in a study of monozygotic twins with inflammatory bowel disease. TCRdb re-called the 5' RACE reads; one entry per CDR3 protein, DNA not given. This sample's clone table lists over 150,000 distinct CDR3 sequences. The sequenced sample was blood. Receptors originate from a human donor with ulcerative colitis or Crohn's disease, or a healthy co-twin of an affected twin (not recorded which).

This chain joins TRBV5-6 and TRBJ2-7; with no DNA, the TCRdb D assignment of TRBD1 cannot be verified. Germline CDR1 is SGHDT and CDR2 is YYEEEE. This CDR3 is built from 17 residues. CDR3 amino acids: CASSLPLQGGYSYEQYF.

The chain couples TRBV5-1 to TRBJ2-3; TCRdb gives TRBD1 as the D gene, but with no DNA this cannot be confirmed. Germline V gene data show CDR1 as SGHRS and CDR2 as YFSETQ. The CDR3 spans 14 residues. The CDR3 region is CASSLTWGPDTQYF. The full variable domain, with the rest looked up from reference TRBV5-1 and TRBJ2-3, is KAGVTQTPRYLIKTRGQQVTLSCSPISGHRSVSWYQQTPGQGLQFLFEYFSETQRNKGNFPGRFSGRQFSNSRSEMNVSTLELGDSALYLCASSLTWGPDTQYFGPGTRLTVL.

The V call is TRBV20-1, the J call TRBJ2-7. The CDR3 consists of 15 residues. The V gene's germline CDR1 is DFQATT and CDR2 SNEGSKA (reference sequence). CDR3 protein: CSARAGRSNSYEQYF.

V is TRBV9 and J is TRBJ2-5; no DNA is available, so the TRBD1 call from TCRdb remains unchecked. The CDR3 length is 15 residues. Germline loops: CDR1 SGDLS, CDR2 YYNGEE. CDR3: CASSIDGRGTETQYF.

The chain combines TRBV20-1 with TRBJ2-7. This CDR3 is built from 12 residues. From germline, CDR1 is DFQATT and CDR2 SNEGSKA (reference sequence). The chain's CDR3 is CSARVWSYEQYF.

The chain uses TRBV7-2 and TRBJ2-7; lacking DNA, the TRBD1 call made by TCRdb goes unchecked. The CDR3 loop spans 15 amino acids. Germline values: CDR1 SGHTA, CDR2 FQGNSA. Here the CDR3 reads CASSVDGQGAYEQYF.

J is TRBJ2-1 and V is TRBV5-1. CDR3 length: 15 residues. Germline loops: CDR1 SGHRS, CDR2 YFSETQ. The CDR3 is CASSLYFGIHNEQFF.

CDR3 amino acids: CASSLKEHTQYF. The chain uses TRBV5-6 and TRBJ2-3. This CDR3 has 12 amino acids. Germline V gene sequence: CDR1 SGHDT, CDR2 YYEEEE.

This chain joins TRBV20-1 and TRBJ1-2; TCRdb outputs TRBD1, but without DNA this stays unchecked. CDR3 size: 16 residues. CDR1 is DFQATT, CDR2 SNEGSKA, per germline (reference sequence). CDR3 sequence: CSARGQGVPINYGYTF.

The genes are TRBV20-1 and TRBJ1-1. The CDR3 covers 12 residues. Germline lookup yields CDR1 DFQATT and CDR2 SNEGSKA (reference sequence). The CDR3 reads CSARERRTEAFF.

CDR3 in amino acids: CASSYYRQQSYQETQYF. This rearrangement joins TRBV7-9 to TRBJ2-5; TCRdb reports TRBD1, a call that lacks DNA to check it against. This CDR3 has 17 amino acids. CDR1 and CDR2 (germline): SEHNR, FQNEAQ (reference sequence).

The V call is TRBV6-5, the J call TRBJ1-6. The CDR3 consists of 14 residues. Looked up from germline, CDR1 is MNHEY and CDR2 is SVGAGI. The CDR3 loop is CASSSGRRGSPLHF.

The V gene is TRBV5-1, the J gene TRBJ2-7; TCRdb's D call, TRBD2, is unchecked because there is no DNA. Germline V gene lookup returns CDR1 SGHRS and CDR2 YFSETQ. The CDR3 has 16 amino acids. The CDR3: CASSDAGGGSSYEQYF.

The chain carries TRBV5-1 and TRBJ1-4; the TCRdb call, TRBD1, lacks DNA for checking. Germline CDR1 is SGHRS and CDR2 is YFSETQ. This CDR3 spans 13 amino acids. The CDR3 here is CASSWDRGEKLFF.

This chain joins TRBV6-1 and TRBJ2-2; TCRdb selects TRBD1, and the lack of DNA leaves this call unchecked. Germline-derived CDR1 and CDR2 are MNHNS and SASEGT. The CDR3 runs to 15 residues. The CDR3 loop reads CASSEDSWEIGELFF.

This chain links TRBV12-3 or TRBV12-4 with TRBJ2-6. This CDR3 comprises 14 residues. The CDR3 protein is CASGLNSGANVLTF.

The chain combines TRBV28 with TRBJ2-7; absent DNA, TCRdb's TRBD1 call cannot be checked. Per germline, CDR1 MDHEN and CDR2 SYDVKM. This CDR3 is built from 16 residues. CDR3 residues: CASSFKSLGVSYEQYF.

The chain employs TRBV18 and TRBJ2-5; the TCRdb call, TRBD2, lacks DNA for checking. Germline loops: CDR1 KGHSH, CDR2 LQKENI. The CDR3 covers 13 residues. CDR3 sequence reads: CASSPQGRETQYF.

This chain uses TRBV29-1 with TRBJ2-3; with no DNA, the TCRdb D assignment of TRBD1 cannot be verified. The CDR3 runs to 12 residues. CDR1 is SQVTM, CDR2 ANQGSEA, per germline. CDR3 loop: CSVGGVADTQYF.

This sequence joins TRBV5-1 and TRBJ2-1; no DNA is available, so the TRBD1 call from TCRdb remains unchecked. The V gene's germline CDR1 is SGHRS and CDR2 YFSETQ. CDR3 length: 14 amino acids. The CDR3 sequence: CASSLGQGMNEQFF.

This chain's CDR3 is CASKYRGDQETQYF. The V gene is TRBV19, the J gene TRBJ2-5; TCRdb gives TRBD1 as the D gene, but with no DNA this cannot be confirmed. Germline V gene sequence: CDR1 LNHDA, CDR2 SQIVND (reference sequence). CDR3 length: 14 residues.

This chain's CDR3 is CASSYRDTQETQYF. The V and J genes are TRBV13 and TRBJ2-5; the TCRdb call, TRBD1, lacks DNA for checking. Per the germline V gene, CDR1 is PRHDT and CDR2 is FYEKMQ (reference sequence). CDR3 length equals 14 residues.

The chain links TRBV7-9 to TRBJ2-5; the D call from TCRdb, TRBD2, cannot be confirmed without DNA. In germline, CDR1 is SEHNR, CDR2 FQNEAQ (reference sequence). The CDR3 sequence is 16 residues long. The CDR3 reads CASSRTAGLAMETQYF.

The chain joins TRBV29-1 to TRBJ2-3; TCRdb picks TRBD1, but there is no DNA to check that call. Germline V gene data show CDR1 as SQVTM and CDR2 as ANQGSEA. CDR3 length: 15 residues. CDR3 residues: CSVLQGHRSTDTQYF.

The V call is TRBV11-2, the J call TRBJ1-6. CDR3 length: 12 residues. Germline CDR1 SGHAT, CDR2 FQNNGV. CDR3 protein: CASSLANSPLHF.

CDR3 region: CASSPGGSTKTQYF. The V call is TRBV7-2, the J call TRBJ2-5; TCRdb reports TRBD2, a call that lacks DNA to check it against. Germline assignment: CDR1 SGHTA and CDR2 FQGNSA. The CDR3 covers 14 residues.

The chain recombines TRBV9 with TRBJ2-7; absent DNA, TCRdb's TRBD2 call cannot be checked. The length of the CDR3 is 14 residues. CDR1 SGDLS and CDR2 YYNGEE come from the germline V gene. The CDR3 loop is CASSQTSGTLEQYF.

CDR3: CATAPPGQRETQYF. The chain employs TRBV24-1 and TRBJ2-5; TCRdb calls TRBD1, which cannot be checked without DNA. There are 14 residues in the CDR3. The germline V gene has CDR1 KGHDR and CDR2 SFDVKD.

CDR3 sequence: CATSEGQGRDTEAFF. The gene calls are TRBV24-1 and TRBJ1-1; TCRdb gives TRBD1 as the D gene, but with no DNA this cannot be confirmed. Looked up from germline, CDR1 is KGHDR and CDR2 is SFDVKD. The CDR3 sequence is 15 residues long.

This chain links TRBV11-2 with TRBJ2-1; with no DNA, the TCRdb D assignment of TRBD2 cannot be verified. The germline V gene encodes CDR1 SGHAT and CDR2 FQNNGV. This CDR3 has 16 amino acids. The CDR3 sequence is CASSLGAGTMWDEQFF.

This chain joins TRBV5-1 and TRBJ2-1; TCRdb indicates TRBD2, and absent DNA this call remains unverified. Germline V gene data show CDR1 as SGHRS and CDR2 as YFSETQ. CDR3 length: 16 amino acids. This chain's CDR3 is CASSFGLAGPYNEQFF.